This TCR beta chain was retrieved from a study of cytomegalovirus exposure and HLA in healthy donors. Findings and caveats of the study: It was approximately 150 TCR beta chains that were listed as cytomegalovirus-associated. The authors confirmed in vitro that a few CMV-associated chains were specific for CMV antigens. In the roughly 110 validation repertoires, about 94% of cluster scores exceeded 0, per a later analysis. While the bulk of TCR sequences proved rare, some public TCRs turned up in many donors.

The table came from immunoSEQ multiplex PCR; TCRdb's copy has only in-frame clones and leaves some out. The table has 65,000 to 80,000 clones, approximately 94% seen once. Looked up from germline, CDR1 is SGHVS and CDR2 is FQNEAQ. Trimming shortened V by 4 bases and J by 4 bases, and 17 bases separated the two germline ends. The CDR3 consists of 15 residues. This clone has only one observation. Antigen unknown. The sample consisted of PBMCs. This TCR derives from a woman between 18 and 29 years old in good health and CMV-seropositive. The chain couples TRBV7-8 to TRBJ2-7; possibly TRBD2 for D (6 bases). The CDR3 is CASSWGGDGRYEQYF. The CDR3 DNA is TGTGCCAGCAGCTGGGGCGGGGACGGGCGGTACGAGCAGTACTTC.